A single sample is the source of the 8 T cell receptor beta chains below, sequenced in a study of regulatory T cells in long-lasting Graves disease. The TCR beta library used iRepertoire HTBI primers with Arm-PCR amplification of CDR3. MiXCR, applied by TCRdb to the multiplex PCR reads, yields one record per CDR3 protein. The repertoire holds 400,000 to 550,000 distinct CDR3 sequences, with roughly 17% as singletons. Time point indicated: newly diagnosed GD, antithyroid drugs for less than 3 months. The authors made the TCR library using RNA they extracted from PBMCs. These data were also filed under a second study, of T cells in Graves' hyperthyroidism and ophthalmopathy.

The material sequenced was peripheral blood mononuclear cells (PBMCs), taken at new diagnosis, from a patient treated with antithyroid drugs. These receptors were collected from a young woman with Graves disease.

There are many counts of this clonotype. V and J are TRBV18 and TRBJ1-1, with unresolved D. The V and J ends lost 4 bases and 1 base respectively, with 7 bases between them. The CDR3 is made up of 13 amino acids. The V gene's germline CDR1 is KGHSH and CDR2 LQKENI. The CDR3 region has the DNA TGTGCCAGCTCACGAGAATGGAACACTGAAGCTTTCTTT. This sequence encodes CASSREWNTEAFF. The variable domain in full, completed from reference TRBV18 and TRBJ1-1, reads NAGVMQNPRHLVRRRGQEARLRCSPMKGHSHVYWYRQLPEEGLKFMVYLQKENIIDESGMPKERFSAEFPKEGPSILRIQQVVRGDSAAYFCASSREWNTEAFFGQGTRLTVV.

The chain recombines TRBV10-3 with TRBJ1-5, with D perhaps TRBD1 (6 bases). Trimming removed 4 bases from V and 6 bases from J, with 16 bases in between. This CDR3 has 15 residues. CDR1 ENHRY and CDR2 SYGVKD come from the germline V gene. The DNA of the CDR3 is TGTGCCATCAGTGGTGGGCCGGGGGCAGGTCAGCCCCAGCATTTT. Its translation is CAISGGPGAGQPQHF.

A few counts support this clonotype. The DNA of the CDR3 is TGTGCCAGCAGTGAGGTTAGCGGGAGTCCTTACGAGCAGTACTTC. This gives the protein CASSEVSGSPYEQYF. J is TRBJ2-7 and V is TRBV6-1; TRBD2 agrees at 9 bases. The CDR3 loop spans 15 amino acids. J lost 4 bases, V lost 3 bases, and 7 bases had no gene match. In germline, CDR1 is MNHNS, CDR2 SASEGT.

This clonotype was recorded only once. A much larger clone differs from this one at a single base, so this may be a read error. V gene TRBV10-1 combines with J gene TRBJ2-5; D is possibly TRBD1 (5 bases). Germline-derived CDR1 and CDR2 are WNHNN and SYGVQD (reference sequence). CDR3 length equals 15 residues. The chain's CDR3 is CASSPHAGAQETRYF. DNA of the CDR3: TGCGCCAGCAGTCCCCACGCTGGGGCCCAAGAGACCCGGTACTTC.

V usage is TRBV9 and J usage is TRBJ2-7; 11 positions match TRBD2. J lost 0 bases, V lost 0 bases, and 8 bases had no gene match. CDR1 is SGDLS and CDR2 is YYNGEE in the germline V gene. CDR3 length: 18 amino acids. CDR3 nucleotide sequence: TGTGCCAGCAGCGTAGGTCTAGCGGGAGGCGGCACCTCCTACGAGCAGTACTTC. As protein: CASSVGLAGGGTSYEQYF.

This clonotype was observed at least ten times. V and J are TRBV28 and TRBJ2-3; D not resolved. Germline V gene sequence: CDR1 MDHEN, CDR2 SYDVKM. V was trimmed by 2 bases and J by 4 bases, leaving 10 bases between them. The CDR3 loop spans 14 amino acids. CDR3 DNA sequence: TGTGCCAGCAGTTTAAGGTTACCAGCAGATACGCAGTATTTT. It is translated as CASSLRLPADTQYF.

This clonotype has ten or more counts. As DNA, the CDR3 is TGTGCCATCAGTGATCTAGGTGGGGACACTGAAGCTTTCTTT. Amino acid sequence: CAISDLGGDTEAFF. The chain employs TRBV10-3 and TRBJ1-1; D not certain. The CDR3 consists of 14 residues. The V gene's germline CDR1 is ENHRY and CDR2 SYGVKD. Trimming left V 3 bases short and J 3 bases short, with 11 bases between.

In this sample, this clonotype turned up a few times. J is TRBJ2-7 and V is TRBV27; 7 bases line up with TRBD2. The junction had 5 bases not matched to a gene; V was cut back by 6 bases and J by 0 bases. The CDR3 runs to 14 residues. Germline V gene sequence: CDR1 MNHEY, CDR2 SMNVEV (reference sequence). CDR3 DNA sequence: TGTGCCAGCAGGCGGCGGGAGAACTCCTACGAGCAGTACTTC. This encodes CASRRRENSYEQYF.